Here is one TCR beta chain with its context. These data are taken from a study of blood T cell repertoires in COVID-19. Across the whole study: Acute-phase and convalescent COVID-19 samples originated in the United States, Italy and Spain. Sources were T cells, B-cell-depleted T cells, or PBMCs; the material itself was cDNA or gDNA.

Original handling: Amplification from reference gene primers served as the basis for estimated nucleated cell counts. Profiling relied on immunoSEQ multiplex PCR, and the TCRdb table lists in-frame clones only, not all of them. V and J calls plus clone size are reproduced from that table; the DNA served to infer D and trimming. The data hold around 250,000 clones, with approximately 89% observed a single time. Trimming at V came to 1 base and at J to 8 bases, leaving 9 bases not matched to a gene. Germline CDR1 reads SGHAT; CDR2 reads FQNNGV. This CDR3 has 15 amino acids. The receptor was isolated from an older woman who had recovered from COVID-19. The chain recombines TRBV11-2 with TRBJ2-3, with TRBD2 matching over 7 bases. Sequencing was done on a sample of peripheral blood. CDR3 amino acids: CASSLASGAGVTQYF. The DNA of the CDR3 is TGTGCCAGCAGCTTAGCAAGCGGGGCCGGGGTTACGCAGTATTTT.